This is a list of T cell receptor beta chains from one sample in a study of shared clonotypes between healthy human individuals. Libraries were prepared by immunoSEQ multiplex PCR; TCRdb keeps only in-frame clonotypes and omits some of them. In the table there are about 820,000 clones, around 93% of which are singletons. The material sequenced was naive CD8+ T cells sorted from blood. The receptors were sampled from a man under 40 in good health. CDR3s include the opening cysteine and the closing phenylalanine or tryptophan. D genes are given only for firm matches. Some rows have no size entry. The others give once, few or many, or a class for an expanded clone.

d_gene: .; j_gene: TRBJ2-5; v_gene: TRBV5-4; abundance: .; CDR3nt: TGTGCCAGCGCCCTGTCTGGGGTTGGGCAAGAGACCCAGTACTTC; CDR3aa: CASALSGVGQETQYF
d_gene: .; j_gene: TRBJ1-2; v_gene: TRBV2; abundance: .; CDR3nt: TGTGCCAGCAGTGAAGGCAGGGAGTCCTATGGCTACACCTTC; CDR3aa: CASSEGRESYGYTF
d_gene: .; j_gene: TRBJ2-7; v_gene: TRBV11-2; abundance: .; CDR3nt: TGTGCCAGCAGCGGGAGAGGGGGGCTCTCCTACGAGCAGTACTTC; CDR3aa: CASSGRGGLSYEQYF
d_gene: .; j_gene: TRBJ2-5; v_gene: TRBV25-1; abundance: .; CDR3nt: TGTGCCAGCAGTTTGGAGACCCAGTACTTC; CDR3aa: CASSLETQYF
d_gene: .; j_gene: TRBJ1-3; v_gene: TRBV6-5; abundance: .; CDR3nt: TGTGCCAGCAGAGAGGCACCCCTCTCTGGAAACACCATATATTTT; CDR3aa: CASREAPLSGNTIYF
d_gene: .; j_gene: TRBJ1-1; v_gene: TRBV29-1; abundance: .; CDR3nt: TGCAGCGTTGAAGCGACAGCCTTGAACACTGAAGCTTTCTTT; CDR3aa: CSVEATALNTEAFF
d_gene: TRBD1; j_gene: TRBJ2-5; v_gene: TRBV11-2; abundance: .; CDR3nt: TGTGCCAGCAGCGTGATAGGACAGGGGGTAACCCAGTACTTC; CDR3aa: CASSVIGQGVTQYF
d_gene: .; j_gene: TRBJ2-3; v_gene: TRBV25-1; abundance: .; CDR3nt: TGTGCCAGCAGCAATACCTTAGGCACAGATACGCAGTATTTT; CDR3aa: CASSNTLGTDTQYF
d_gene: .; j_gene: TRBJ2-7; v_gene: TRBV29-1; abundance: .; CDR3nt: TGCAGCGTGGGAGGGGGCGAGCAGTACTTC; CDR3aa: CSVGGGEQYF
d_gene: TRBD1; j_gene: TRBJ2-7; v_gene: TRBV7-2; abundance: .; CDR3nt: TGTGCCAGCAGCCCGAGACAGGGGCACGAGCAGTACTTC; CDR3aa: CASSPRQGHEQYF
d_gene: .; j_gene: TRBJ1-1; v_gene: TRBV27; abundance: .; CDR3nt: TGTGCCAGCGGTTTGACGAACACTGAAGCTTTCTTT; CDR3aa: CASGLTNTEAFF
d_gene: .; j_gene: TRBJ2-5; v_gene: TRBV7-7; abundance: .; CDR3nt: TGTGCCAGCAGCGGGAACCGGTACCAAGAGACCCAGTACTTC; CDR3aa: CASSGNRYQETQYF
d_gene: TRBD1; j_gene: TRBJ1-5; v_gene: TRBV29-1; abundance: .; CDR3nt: TGCAGCGCCCGAGGACAGGGCAATCAGCCCCAGCATTTT; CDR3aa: CSARGQGNQPQHF
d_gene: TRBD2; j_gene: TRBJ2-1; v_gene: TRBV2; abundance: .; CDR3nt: TGTGCCAGCACCCTGGCCAGCGGGAGCTTTGTTCGCAATGAGCAGTTCTTC; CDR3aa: CASTLASGSFVRNEQFF
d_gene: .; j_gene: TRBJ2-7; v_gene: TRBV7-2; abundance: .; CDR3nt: TGTGCCAGCACCCCAGGTGGCTCCTACGAGCAGTACTTC; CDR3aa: CASTPGGSYEQYF
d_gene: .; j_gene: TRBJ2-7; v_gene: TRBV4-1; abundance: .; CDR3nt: TGCGCCAGCAGCCGTACGGATCGCTCCTACGAGCAGTACTTC; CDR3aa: CASSRTDRSYEQYF
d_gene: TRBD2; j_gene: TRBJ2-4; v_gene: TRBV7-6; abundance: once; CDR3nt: TGTGCCAGCAGCCCCGCTTCGGGGGGAGACATTCAGTACTTC; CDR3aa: CASSPASGGDIQYF
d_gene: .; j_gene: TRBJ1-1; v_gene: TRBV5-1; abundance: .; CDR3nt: TGCGCCAGCAGCACGCGGGAGGTGGGGAACACTGAAGCTTTCTTT; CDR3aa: CASSTREVGNTEAFF
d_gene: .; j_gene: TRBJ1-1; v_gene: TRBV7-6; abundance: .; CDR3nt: TGTGCCAGCAGCTTAGGAGGGGCTGAAGCTTTCTTT; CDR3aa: CASSLGGAEAFF
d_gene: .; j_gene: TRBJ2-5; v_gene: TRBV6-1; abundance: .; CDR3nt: TGTGCCAGCAGTGAAGGTTTTGAAGAGACCCAGTACTTC; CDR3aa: CASSEGFEETQYF
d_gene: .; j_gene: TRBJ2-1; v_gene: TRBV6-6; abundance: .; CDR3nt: TGTGCCAGCAGTTACCGGGCAGCTGGGTCTAGTGAGCAGTTCTTC; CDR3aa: CASSYRAAGSSEQFF
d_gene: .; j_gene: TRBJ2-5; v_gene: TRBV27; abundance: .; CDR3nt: TGTGCCAGCAGTTTCGGGGCTGGGAAGACCCAGTACTTC; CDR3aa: CASSFGAGKTQYF
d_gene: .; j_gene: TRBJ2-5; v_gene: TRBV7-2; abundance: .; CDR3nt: TGTGCCAGCAGCTCGGGACTTCCTCCAAAGACCCAGTACTTC; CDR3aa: CASSSGLPPKTQYF
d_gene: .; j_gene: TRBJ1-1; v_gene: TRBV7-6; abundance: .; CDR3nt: TGTGCCAGCAGCTTAGGGGAAAGCGCTGAAGCTTTCTTT; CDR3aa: CASSLGESAEAFF
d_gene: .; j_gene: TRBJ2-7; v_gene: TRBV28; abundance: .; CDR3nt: TGTGCCAGCAGTTTTCGTACCTACGAGCAGTACTTC; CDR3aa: CASSFRTYEQYF
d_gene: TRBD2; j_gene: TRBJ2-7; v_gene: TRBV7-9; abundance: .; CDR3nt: TGTGCCAGCAGCTTAGTCCGGGGGGCCTACGAGCAGTACTTC; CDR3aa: CASSLVRGAYEQYF
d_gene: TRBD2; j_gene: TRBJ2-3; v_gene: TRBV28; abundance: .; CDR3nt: TGTGCCAGCACCGAGGGGCGGGAGCCCGGCACAGATACGCAGTATTTT; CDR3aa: CASTEGREPGTDTQYF
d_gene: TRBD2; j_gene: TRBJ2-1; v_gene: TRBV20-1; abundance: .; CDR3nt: TGCAGTGCTGGGCGGGGGGAGCAGTTCTTC; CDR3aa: CSAGRGEQFF
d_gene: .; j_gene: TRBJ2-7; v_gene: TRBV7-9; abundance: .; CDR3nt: TGTGCCAGCAGCTTAGTACGGAGGGGCCTCTCCTACGAGCAGTACTTC; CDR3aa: CASSLVRRGLSYEQYF
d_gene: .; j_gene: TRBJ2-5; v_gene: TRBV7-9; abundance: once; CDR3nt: TGTGCCAGCAGCTTAGGAGACAGGATAGAGACCCAGTACTTC; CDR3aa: CASSLGDRIETQYF
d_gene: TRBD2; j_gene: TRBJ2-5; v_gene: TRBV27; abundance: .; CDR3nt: TGTGCCAGCAGTCCAGGACTAGCGGTGATGCGGGATCTGAGACAAGAGACCCAGTACTTC; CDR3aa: CASSPGLAVMRDLRQETQYF
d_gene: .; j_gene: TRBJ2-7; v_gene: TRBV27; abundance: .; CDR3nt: TGTGCCAGCAGTTTATTTTCAGGGGCGGACGAGCAGTACTTC; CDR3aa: CASSLFSGADEQYF